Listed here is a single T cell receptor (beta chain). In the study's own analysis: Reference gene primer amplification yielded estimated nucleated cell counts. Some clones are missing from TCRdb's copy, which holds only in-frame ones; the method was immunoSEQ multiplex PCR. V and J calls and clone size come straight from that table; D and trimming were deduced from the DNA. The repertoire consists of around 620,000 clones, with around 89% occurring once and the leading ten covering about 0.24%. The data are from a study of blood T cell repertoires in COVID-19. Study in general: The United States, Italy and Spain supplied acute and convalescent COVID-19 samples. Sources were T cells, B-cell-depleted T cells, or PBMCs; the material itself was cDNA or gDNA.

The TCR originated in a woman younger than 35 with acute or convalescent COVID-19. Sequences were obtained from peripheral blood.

In DNA, the CDR3 is TGCGCCAGCAGCCAAGTCAAGGACATGAACACTGAAGCTTTCTTT. It yields the protein CASSQVKDMNTEAFF. The chain employs TRBV4-1 and TRBJ1-1; D perhaps matches TRBD1 (5 bases). The CDR3 sequence is 15 residues long. With 1 base removed from V and 0 bases from J, the gap between germline ends came to 9 bases. The germline V gene encodes CDR1 MGHRA and CDR2 YSYEKL.